The rows below give T cell receptor beta chains drawn from one sample of a study of control samples from healthy donors and cancer patients. TCRdb's copy holds only in-frame clones and misses some; the assay was immunoSEQ multiplex PCR. The sample lists some 78,000 clones, 85% to 90% seen once, with approximately 7.6% in the top ten. Sequencing was carried out using blood. Every receptor here comes from a woman in her fifties or sixties in good health. Each CDR3 is given with its conserved first and last residue. The order of the fields is D gene, clone size, CDR3 length, V gene, J gene, CDR3 DNA, CDR3 protein. A D gene is named only where the DNA matches it firmly. Size is stated for part of the rows, as once, few or many counts, or as a class when the clone is expanded.

.	.	14	TRBV7-2	TRBJ1-5	TGTGCCAGCAGCTTAGTTCGGTCGGACCAGCCCCAGCATTTT	CASSLVRSDQPQHF
TRBD1	once	13	TRBV5-6	TRBJ2-5	TGTGCCAGCAGCTCGACAGGGATGGAGACCCAGTACTTC	CASSSTGMETQYF
.	.	16	TRBV19	TRBJ1-4	TGTGCCAGTAGTATATACGCGGCAGGTCGTAACGAAAAACTGTTTTTT	CASSIYAAGRNEKLFF
.	.	13	TRBV24-1	TRBJ2-7	TGTGCCACCAGTGATTGGACCTCCTACGAGCAGTACTTC	CATSDWTSYEQYF
.	.	12	TRBV30	TRBJ1-3	TGTGCCTCAGGGGAGTCTGGAAACACCATATATTTT	CASGESGNTIYF
.	few	15	TRBV9	TRBJ1-2	TGTGCCAGCAGCGTAGGTTGGGGGCTCGAGTATGGCTACACCTTC	CASSVGWGLEYGYTF
.	.	18	TRBV15	TRBJ1-1	TGTGCCACCAGCAGAGATTTACTGACCCCAGGCTGGGCCACTGAAGCTTTCTTT	CATSRDLLTPGWATEAFF
.	.	13	TRBV7-2	TRBJ2-5	TGTGCCAGCAGCTTAGATGGTCCAGAGACCCAGTACTTC	CASSLDGPETQYF
TRBD1	few	16	TRBV7-2	TRBJ1-1	TGTGCCAGCAGCCTGCGTCTACAGGGGGCGTACACTGAAGCTTTCTTT	CASSLRLQGAYTEAFF
TRBD2	once	15	TRBV19	TRBJ2-5	TGTGCCAGTAGTTTCGGACTAGCGGGGGAAGAGACCCAGTACTTC	CASSFGLAGEETQYF
TRBD1	.	15	TRBV2	TRBJ1-6	TGTGCCACAGGCAGGACAGGGAACTATAATTCACCCCTCCACTTT	CATGRTGNYNSPLHF
.	.	13	TRBV12-3/TRBV12-4	TRBJ1-1	TGTGCCAGCAGTTTGATTGGCTCGACTGAAGCTTTCTTT	CASSLIGSTEAFF
TRBD2	.	16	TRBV6-2/TRBV6-3	TRBJ2-5	TGTGCCAGCAGTTACTCGATAGCGGGTATTTGGGAGACCCAGTACTTC	CASSYSIAGIWETQYF
.	.	15	TRBV5-1	TRBJ1-5	TGCGCCAGCAGCATGGGGGGGTCCGAGGGTCAGCCCCAGCATTTT	CASSMGGSEGQPQHF
TRBD1	.	14	TRBV2	TRBJ1-1	TGTGCCAGCAACGGACAGGGGGCGAACACTGAAGCTTTCTTT	CASNGQGANTEAFF
.	.	13	TRBV4-1	TRBJ1-1	TGCGCCAGCAGCCAAGATTTGAACACTGAAGCTTTCTTT	CASSQDLNTEAFF
TRBD2	.	14	TRBV5-1	TRBJ2-2	TGCGCCAGCAGCGCTAGCGGGGACACCGGGGAGCTGTTTTTT	CASSASGDTGELFF
.	.	16	TRBV27	TRBJ2-1	TGTGCCAGCAGTATCCTACCTCTTGGGATTCAGGGTGAGCAGTTCTTC	CASSILPLGIQGEQFF
.	.	16	TRBV11-2	TRBJ1-4	TGTGCCAGCAGCTCCTTCCTATCGGGTAGGGCCCAAAAACTGTTTTTT	CASSSFLSGRAQKLFF
TRBD1	.	15	TRBV2	TRBJ2-5	TGTGCCAGCAGAGCCGACAGGGGAGCCCAAGAGACCCAGTACTTC	CASRADRGAQETQYF
TRBD1	.	16	TRBV14	TRBJ2-7	TGTGCCAGCAGCCAAGATCTTCGAACAGGGGACGACGAGCAGTACTTC	CASSQDLRTGDDEQYF
.	.	14	TRBV2	TRBJ1-4	TGTGCCAGCAGTGAAGTCACAACTAATGAAAAACTGTTTTTT	CASSEVTTNEKLFF
.	.	14	TRBV18	TRBJ2-7	TGTGCCAGCTCACCTAGCGATTCAGGATACGAGCAGTACTTC	CASSPSDSGYEQYF
TRBD2	.	15	TRBV24-1	TRBJ2-3	TGTGCCACCAGTGACAGCGGGGGCCGATCAGATACGCAGTATTTT	CATSDSGGRSDTQYF
.	.	11	TRBV30	TRBJ1-1	TGTGCCTGGAGGGGCGGGACTGAAGCTTTCTTT	CAWRGGTEAFF
.	.	13	TRBV28	TRBJ1-5	TGTGCCAGCAAAGGACCTGGCAATCAGCCCCAGCATTTT	CASKGPGNQPQHF
TRBD1	.	16	TRBV18	TRBJ1-3	TGTGCCAGCTCAACCAGACAGGGCATCTCTGGAAACACCATATATTTT	CASSTRQGISGNTIYF
.	.	15	TRBV5-1	TRBJ2-3	TGCGCCAGCAGCCTCCCGACTAGTAGCACAGATACGCAGTATTTT	CASSLPTSSTDTQYF
TRBD2	.	15	TRBV9	TRBJ2-7	TGTGCCAGCAGCGTAAATAGCGGGCCGGCGGGGGAGCAGTACTTC	CASSVNSGPAGEQYF
.	.	16	TRBV2	TRBJ1-5	TGTGCCAGCAGTGACGGCCTACTCCGGATCAATCAGCCCCAGCATTTT	CASSDGLLRINQPQHF
.	.	14	TRBV28	TRBJ1-6	TGTGCCAGCAGTTTAAGGCGGGATAATTCACCCCTCCACTTT	CASSLRRDNSPLHF
TRBD2	.	16	TRBV28	TRBJ2-3	TGTGCCAGCAGGGACCTAGCGGGGGGGCAGGAAGATACGCAGTATTTT	CASRDLAGGQEDTQYF
.	.	13	TRBV2	TRBJ1-3	TGTGCCAGCAGTGAATTTGGGGCTGACACCATATATTTT	CASSEFGADTIYF
.	.	16	TRBV15	TRBJ1-3	TGTGCCACCAGCAGAGATATAAGAGGTTCTGGAAACACCATATATTTT	CATSRDIRGSGNTIYF